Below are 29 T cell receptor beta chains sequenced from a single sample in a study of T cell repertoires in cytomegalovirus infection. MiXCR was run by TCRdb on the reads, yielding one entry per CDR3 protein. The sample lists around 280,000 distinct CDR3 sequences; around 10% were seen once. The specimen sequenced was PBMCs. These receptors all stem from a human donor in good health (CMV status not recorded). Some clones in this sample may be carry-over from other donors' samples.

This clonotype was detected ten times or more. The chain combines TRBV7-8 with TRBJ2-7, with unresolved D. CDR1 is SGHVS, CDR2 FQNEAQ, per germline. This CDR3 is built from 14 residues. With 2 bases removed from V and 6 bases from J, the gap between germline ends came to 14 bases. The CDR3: CASSLSTGRGEQYV. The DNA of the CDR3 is TGTGCCAGCAGCTTATCTACGGGTCGAGGCGAGCAGTACGTC.

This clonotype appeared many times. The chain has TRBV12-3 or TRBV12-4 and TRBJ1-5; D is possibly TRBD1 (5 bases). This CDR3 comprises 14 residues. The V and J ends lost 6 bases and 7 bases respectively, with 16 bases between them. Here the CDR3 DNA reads TGTGCCAGCAGAGACAGCGCCATAGACCAGCCCCAGCATTTT. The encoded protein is CASRDSAIDQPQHF.

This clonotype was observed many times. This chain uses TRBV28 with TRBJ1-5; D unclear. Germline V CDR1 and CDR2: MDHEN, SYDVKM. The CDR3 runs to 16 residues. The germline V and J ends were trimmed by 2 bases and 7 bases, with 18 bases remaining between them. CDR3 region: CASSLIYETPGQPQHF. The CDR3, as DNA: TGTGCCAGCAGTTTAATCTACGAAACCCCGGGGCAGCCCCAGCATTTT.

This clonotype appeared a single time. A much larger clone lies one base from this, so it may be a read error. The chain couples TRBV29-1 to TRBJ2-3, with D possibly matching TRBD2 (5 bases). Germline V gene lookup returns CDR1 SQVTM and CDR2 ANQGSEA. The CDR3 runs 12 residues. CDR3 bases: TGCAGCGTCGAAGGCCCCGGGGATAGGCAGTATTTT. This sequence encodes CSVEGPGDRQYF.

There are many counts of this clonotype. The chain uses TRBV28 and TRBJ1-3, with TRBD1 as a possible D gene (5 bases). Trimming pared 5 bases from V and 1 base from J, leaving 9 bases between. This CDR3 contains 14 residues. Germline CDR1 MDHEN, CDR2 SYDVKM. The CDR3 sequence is CASSTQGSGNTIYF. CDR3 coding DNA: TGTGCCAGCAGTACTCAGGGATCTGGAAACACCATATATTTT.

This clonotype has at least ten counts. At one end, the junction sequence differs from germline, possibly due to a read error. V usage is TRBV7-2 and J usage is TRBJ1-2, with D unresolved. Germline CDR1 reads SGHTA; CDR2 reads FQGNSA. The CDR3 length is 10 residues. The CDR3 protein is CASSLVSLFF. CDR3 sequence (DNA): TGTGCCAGCAGCTTGGTCTCCCTCTTCTTC.

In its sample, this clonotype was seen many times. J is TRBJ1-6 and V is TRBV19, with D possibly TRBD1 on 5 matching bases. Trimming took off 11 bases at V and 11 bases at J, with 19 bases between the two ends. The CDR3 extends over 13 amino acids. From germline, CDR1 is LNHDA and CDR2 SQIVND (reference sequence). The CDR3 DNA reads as TGTGCCGGCAGCCAGGGAAAGGGGACACCCCTCCACTTT. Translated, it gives CAGSQGKGTPLHF.

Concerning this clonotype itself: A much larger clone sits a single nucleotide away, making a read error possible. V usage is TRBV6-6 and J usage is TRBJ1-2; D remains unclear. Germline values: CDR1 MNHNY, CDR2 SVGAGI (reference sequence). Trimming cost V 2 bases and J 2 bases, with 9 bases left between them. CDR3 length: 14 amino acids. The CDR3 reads CASSYRTGNYGYTF. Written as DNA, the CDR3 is TGTGCCAGCAGTTACCGGACGGGAAACTATGGCTACACCTTC.

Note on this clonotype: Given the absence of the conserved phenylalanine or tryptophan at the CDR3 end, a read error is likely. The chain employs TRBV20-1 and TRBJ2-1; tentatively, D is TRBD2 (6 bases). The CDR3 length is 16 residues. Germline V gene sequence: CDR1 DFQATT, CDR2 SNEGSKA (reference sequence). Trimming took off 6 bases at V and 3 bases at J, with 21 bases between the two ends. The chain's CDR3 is CSAQSGGTGDYNEQFI. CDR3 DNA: TGCAGTGCGCAGAGCGGCGGGACGGGAGACTACAATGAGCAGTTCATC.

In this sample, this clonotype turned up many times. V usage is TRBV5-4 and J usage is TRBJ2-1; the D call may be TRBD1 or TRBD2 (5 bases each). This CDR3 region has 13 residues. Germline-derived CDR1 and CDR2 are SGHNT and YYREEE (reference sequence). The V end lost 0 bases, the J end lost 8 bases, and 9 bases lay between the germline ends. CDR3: CASSLVGVDEQFF. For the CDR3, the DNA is TGTGCCAGCAGCTTGGTGGGGGTCGATGAGCAGTTCTTC.

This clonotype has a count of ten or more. The CDR3 DNA follows: TGTGCCAGCAGTTCCCGTAGTTCCGGGGAGCTGTTTTTT. Translated: CASSSRSSGELFF. The J gene is TRBJ2-2, the V gene TRBV6-2 or TRBV6-3; D ambiguous. The germline gives CDR1 MNHEY, CDR2 SVGEGT. The ends were cut back, 4 bases at V and 6 bases at J, with 9 bases in the middle. The CDR3 contains 13 residues.

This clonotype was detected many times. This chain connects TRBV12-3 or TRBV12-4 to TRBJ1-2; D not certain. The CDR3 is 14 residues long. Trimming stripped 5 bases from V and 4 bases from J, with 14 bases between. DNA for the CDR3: TGTGCCAGCAGTCTTTTAGGGCAGTCCTATGGCTACACCTTC. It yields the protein CASSLLGQSYGYTF.

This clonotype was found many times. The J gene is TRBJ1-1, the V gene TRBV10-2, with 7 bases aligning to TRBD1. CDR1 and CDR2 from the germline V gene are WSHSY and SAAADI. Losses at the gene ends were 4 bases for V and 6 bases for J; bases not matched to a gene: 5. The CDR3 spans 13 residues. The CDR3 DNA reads TGCGCCAGCAGTGGTCGACAGGGCTCTGAAGCTTTCTTT. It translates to CASSGRQGSEAFF.

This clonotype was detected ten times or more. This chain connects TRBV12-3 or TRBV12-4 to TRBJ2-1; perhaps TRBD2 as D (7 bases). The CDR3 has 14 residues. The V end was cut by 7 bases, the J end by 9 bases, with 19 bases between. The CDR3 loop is CASTGWGGGAEQFF. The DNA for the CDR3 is TGTGCCAGCACCGGATGGGGAGGGGGGGCTGAGCAGTTCTTC.

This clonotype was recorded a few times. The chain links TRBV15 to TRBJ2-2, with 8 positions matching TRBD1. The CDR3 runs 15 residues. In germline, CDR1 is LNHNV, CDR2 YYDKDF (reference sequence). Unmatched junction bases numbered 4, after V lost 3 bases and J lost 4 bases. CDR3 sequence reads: CATSSVGTGTGELFF. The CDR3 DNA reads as TGTGCCACCAGCAGCGTCGGGACAGGCACCGGGGAGCTGTTTTTT.

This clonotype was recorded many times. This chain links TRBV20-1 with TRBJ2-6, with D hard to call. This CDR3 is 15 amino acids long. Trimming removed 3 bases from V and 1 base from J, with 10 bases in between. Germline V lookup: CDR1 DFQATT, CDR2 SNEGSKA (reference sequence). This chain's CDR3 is CSARGRVSGANVLTF. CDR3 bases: TGCAGTGCTAGGGGTAGGGTTTCTGGGGCCAACGTCCTGACTTTC.

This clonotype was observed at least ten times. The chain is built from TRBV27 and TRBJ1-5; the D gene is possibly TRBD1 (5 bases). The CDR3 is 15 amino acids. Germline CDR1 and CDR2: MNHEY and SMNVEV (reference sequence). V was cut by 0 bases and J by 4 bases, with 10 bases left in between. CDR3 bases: TGTGCCAGCAGTTTATCGGGGGTATGGAATCAGCCCCAGCATTTT. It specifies CASSLSGVWNQPQHF.

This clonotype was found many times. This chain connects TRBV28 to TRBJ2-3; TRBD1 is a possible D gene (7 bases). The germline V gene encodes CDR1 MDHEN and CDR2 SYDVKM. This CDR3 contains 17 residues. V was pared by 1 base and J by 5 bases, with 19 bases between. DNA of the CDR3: TGTGCCAGCAGTTTATTAACGCCAGGGGGGAGAATAGATACGCAGTATTTT. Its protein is CASSLLTPGGRIDTQYF. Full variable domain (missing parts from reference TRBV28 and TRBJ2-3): DVKVTQSSRYLVKRTGEKVFLECVQDMDHENMFWYRQDPGLGLRLIYFSYDVKMKEKGDIPEGYSVSREKKERFSLILESASTNQTSMYLCASSLLTPGGRIDTQYFGPGTRLTVL.

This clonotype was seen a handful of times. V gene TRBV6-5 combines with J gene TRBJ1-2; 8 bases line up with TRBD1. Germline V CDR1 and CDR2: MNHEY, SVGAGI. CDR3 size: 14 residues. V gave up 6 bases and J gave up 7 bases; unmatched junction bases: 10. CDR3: CASSVFRGRTGYTF. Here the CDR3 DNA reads TGTGCCAGCAGCGTCTTCAGGGGGCGCACTGGCTACACCTTC.

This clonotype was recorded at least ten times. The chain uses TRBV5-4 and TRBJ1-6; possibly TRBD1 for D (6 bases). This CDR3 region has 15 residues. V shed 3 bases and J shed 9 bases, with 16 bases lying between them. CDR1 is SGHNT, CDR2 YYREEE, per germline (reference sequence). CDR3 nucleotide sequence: TGTGCCAGCAGCTACCGGGGGGTAGGGGGTTCACCCCTCCACTTT. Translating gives CASSYRGVGGSPLHF.

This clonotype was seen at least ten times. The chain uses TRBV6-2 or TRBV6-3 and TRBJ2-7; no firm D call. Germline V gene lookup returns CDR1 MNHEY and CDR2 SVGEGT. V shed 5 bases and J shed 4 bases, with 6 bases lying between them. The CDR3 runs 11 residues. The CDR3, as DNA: TGTGCCAGCAGTCCGCGATACGAGCAGTACTTC. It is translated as CASSPRYEQYF.

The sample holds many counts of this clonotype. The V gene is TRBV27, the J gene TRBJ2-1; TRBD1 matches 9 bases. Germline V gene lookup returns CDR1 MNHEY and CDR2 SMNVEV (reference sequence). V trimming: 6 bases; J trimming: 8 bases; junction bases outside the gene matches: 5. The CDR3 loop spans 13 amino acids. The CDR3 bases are TGTGCCAGCAGCACGTGGACAGGGGATGAGCAGTTCTTC. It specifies CASSTWTGDEQFF.

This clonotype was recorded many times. The CDR3 DNA reads as TGTGCCAGCAGCTTAGCGCTCTCGGCAACTAATGAAAAACTGTTTTTT. Amino acids: CASSLALSATNEKLFF. The V and J genes are TRBV7-2 and TRBJ1-4; the D is unclear. Germline CDR1 and CDR2: SGHTA and FQGNSA. V was trimmed by 0 bases and J by 0 bases, leaving 8 bases between them. The CDR3 sequence is 16 residues long.

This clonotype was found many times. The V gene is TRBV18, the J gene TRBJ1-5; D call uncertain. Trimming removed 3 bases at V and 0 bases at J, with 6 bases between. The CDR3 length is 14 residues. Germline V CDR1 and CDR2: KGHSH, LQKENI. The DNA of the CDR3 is TGTGCCAGCTCACCGGACCTTAGCAATCAGCCCCAGCATTTT. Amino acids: CASSPDLSNQPQHF.

The CDR3: CSALGTSGGASYNEQFF. The CDR3 region has the DNA TGCAGTGCACTAGGGACTAGCGGGGGGGCCTCCTACAATGAGCAGTTCTTC. The rearrangement uses TRBV20-1 and TRBJ2-1, with TRBD2 matching over 16 bases. Germline values: CDR1 DFQATT, CDR2 SNEGSKA (reference sequence). This CDR3 comprises 17 residues. The V and J ends lost 6 bases and 0 bases, in that order; junction bases with no gene match: 5.

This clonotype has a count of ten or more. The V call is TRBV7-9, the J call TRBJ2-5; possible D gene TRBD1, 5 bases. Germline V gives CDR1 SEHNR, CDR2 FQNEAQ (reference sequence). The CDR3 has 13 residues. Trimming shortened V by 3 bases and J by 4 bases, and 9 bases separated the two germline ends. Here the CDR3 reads CASSFYRRETQYF. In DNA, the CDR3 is TGTGCCAGCAGCTTTTACAGGCGAGAGACCCAGTACTTC.

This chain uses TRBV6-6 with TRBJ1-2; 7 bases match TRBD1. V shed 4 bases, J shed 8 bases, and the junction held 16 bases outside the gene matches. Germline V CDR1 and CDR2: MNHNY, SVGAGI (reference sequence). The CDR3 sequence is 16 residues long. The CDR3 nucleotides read TGTGCCAGCAGTTCGCCGACAGGGATGTCGACGGGGGGCTACACCTTC. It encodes CASSSPTGMSTGGYTF.

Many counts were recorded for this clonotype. The CDR3, as DNA: TGTGCCAGCATGAAACGCCAAGAGACCCAGTACTTC. The encoded protein is CASMKRQETQYF. This chain links TRBV2 with TRBJ2-5; no firm D call. CDR1 and CDR2 from the germline V gene are SNHLY and FYNNEI. CDR3 size: 12 residues. V was shortened by 7 bases and J by 1 base, with 7 bases between the two germline ends. Full variable domain (missing parts from reference TRBV2 and TRBJ2-5): EPEVTQTPSHQVTQMGQEVILRCVPISNHLYFYWYRQILGQKVEFLVSFYNNEISEKSEIFDDQFSVERPDGSNFTLKIRSTKLEDSAMYFCASMKRQETQYFGPGTRLLVL.

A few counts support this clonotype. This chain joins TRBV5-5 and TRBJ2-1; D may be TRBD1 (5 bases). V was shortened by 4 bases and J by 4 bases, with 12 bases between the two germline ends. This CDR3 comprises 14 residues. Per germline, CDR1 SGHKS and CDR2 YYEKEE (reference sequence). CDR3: CASSLTTEYNEQFF. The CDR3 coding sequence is TGTGCCAGCAGCCTAACGACAGAATACAATGAGCAGTTCTTC.